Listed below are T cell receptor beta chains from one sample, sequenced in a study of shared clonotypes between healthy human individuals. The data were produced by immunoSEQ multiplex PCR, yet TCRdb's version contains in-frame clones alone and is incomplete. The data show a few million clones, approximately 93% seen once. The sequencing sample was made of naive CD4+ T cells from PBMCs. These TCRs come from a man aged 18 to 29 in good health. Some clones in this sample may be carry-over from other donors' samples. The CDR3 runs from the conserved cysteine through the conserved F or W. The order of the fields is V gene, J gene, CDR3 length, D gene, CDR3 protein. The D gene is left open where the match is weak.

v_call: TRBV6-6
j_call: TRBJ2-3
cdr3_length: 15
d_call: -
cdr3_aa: CASSSPWTKTDTQYF

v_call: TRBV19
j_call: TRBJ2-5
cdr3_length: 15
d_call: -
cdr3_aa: CASSDRGTQQETQYF

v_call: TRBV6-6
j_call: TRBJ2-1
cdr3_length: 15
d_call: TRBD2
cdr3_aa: CASSSSAGAFNEQFF

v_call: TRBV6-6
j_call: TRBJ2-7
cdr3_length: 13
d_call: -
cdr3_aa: CASSYRAADEQYF

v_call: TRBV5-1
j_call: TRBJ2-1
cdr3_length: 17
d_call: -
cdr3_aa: CASSLRGQSGSYNEQFF

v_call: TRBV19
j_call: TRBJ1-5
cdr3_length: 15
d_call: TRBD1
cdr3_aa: CASSTGGRGNQPQHF

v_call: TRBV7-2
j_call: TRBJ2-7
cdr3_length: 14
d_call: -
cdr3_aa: CASSSWKGPFVVYF

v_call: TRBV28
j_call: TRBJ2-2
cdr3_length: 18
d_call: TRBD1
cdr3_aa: CASSSQPGQGGRTGELFF

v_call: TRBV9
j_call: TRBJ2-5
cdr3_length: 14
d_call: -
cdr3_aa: CASSADHGKETQYF

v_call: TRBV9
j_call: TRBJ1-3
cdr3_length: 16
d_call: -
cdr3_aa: CASSVGGLLSGNTIYF

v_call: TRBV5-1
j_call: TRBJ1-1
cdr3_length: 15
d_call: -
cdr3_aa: CASSLMMAENTEAFF

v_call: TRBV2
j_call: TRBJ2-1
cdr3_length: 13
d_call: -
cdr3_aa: CASSVLGYNEQFF

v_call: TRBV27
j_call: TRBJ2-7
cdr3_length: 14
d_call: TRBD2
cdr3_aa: CASSFGGDSYEQYF

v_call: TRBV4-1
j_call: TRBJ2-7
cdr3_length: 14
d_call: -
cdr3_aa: CASSHPPLPTEQYF

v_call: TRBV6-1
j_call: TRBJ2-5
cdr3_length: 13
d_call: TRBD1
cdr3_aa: CASSLDREETQYF

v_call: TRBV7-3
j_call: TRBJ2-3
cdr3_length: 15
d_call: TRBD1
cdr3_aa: CASSLSRGRPDTQYF

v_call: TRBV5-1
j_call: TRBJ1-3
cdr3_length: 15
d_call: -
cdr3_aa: CASSLGTVPGNTIYF

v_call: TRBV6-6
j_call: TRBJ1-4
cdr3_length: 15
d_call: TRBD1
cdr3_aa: CASREPGQGDEKLFF

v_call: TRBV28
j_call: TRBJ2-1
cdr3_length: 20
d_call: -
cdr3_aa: CASLGGAGRPYPSSYNEQFF

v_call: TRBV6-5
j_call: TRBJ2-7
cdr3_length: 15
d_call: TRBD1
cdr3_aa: CASSTRVGRGYEQYF

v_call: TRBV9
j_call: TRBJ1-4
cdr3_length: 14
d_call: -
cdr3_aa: CASSGQDRNEKLFF

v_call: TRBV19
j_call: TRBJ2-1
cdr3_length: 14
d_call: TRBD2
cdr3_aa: CASNQAGTDNEQFF

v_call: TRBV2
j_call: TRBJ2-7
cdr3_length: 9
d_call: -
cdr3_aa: CASSEIVYF

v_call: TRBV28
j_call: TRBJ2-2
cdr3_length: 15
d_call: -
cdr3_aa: CASRTGTVNTGELFF

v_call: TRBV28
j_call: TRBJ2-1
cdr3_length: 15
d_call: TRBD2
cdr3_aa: CASSLYAGGYNEQFF

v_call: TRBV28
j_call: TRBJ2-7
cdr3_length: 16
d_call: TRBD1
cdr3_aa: CASSKRTGRLSYEQYF

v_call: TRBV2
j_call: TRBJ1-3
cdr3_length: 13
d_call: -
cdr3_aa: CASSIGTGNTIYF

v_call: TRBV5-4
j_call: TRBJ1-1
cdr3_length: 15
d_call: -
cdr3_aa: CASSDRRGGGTEAFF

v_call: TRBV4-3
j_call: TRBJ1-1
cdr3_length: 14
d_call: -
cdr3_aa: CASSPGSLNTEAFF

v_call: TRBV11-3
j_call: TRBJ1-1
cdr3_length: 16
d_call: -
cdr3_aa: CASSPGPGLHLTEAFF

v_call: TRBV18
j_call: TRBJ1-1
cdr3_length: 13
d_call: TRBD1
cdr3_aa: CASSAGQGYGAFF

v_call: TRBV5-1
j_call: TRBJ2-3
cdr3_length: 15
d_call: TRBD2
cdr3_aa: CASNLLAGATDTQYF

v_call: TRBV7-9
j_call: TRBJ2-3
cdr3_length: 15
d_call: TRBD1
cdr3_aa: CASSQGAGRTDTQYF

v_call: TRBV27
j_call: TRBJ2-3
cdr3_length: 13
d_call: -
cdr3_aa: CASSLWGTDTQYF

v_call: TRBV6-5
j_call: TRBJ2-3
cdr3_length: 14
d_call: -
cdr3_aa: CASSWDPSTDTQYF

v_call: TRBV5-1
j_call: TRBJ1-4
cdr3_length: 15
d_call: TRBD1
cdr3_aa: CASRETGTDNEKLFF

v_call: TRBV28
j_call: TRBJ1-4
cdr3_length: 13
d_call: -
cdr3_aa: CASSFLRQTELFF

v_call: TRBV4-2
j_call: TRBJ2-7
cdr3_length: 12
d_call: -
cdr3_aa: CASSQGGAGQYF

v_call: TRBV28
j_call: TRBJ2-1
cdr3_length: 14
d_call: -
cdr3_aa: CASSRGGNYNEQFF

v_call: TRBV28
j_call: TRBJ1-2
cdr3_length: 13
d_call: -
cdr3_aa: CASSSIEHYGYTF

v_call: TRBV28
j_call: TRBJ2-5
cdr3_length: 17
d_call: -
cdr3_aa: CASRGYRVGTSQETQYF

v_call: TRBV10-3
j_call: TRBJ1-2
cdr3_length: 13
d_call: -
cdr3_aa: CAISGGRVYGYTF

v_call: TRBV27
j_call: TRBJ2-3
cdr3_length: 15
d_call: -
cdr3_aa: CASRGGVFLPDTQYF

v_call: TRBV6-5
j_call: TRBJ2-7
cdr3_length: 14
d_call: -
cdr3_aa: CASSYNSRSYEQYF

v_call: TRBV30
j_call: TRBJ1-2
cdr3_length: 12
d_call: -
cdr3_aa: CAWSVLNPHYTF

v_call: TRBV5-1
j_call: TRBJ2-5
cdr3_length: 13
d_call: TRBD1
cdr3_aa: CASSRTGGETQYF

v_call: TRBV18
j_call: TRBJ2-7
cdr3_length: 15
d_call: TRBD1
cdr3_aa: CASSRPGTGANEQYF

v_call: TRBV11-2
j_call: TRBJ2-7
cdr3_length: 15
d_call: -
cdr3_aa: CASSLGRYYSYEQYF

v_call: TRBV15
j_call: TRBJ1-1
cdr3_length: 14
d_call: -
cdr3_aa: CATSSPTRNTEAFF

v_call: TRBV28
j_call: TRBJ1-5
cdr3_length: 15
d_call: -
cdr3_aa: CASSDRGGGNQPQHF

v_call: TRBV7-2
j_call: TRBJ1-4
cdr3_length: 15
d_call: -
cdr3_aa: CASSRAGPTNEKLFF

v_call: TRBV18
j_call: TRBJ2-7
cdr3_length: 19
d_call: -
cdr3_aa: CASSPNLLQGSFSPNEQYF

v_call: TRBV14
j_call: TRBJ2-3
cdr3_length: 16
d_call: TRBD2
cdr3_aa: CASSQPAGGYTDTQYF

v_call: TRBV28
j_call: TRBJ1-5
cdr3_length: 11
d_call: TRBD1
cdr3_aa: CASKEGAAQHF

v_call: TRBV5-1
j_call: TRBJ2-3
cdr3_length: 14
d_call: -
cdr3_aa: CASSLGLRTDTQYF